This T cell receptor (beta chain) was retrieved from a study of blood T cells in healthy people across ages. A sample-barcoded 5' primer and a J-beta primer mix were used in a second PCR of about 7 to 12 cycles. Samples each returned at least 2.5 million CDR3-containing paired-end reads. TCRdb redid the calling of the 5' RACE reads with MiXCR, one entry per CDR3 protein. Of 1.5 million to 2 million distinct CDR3 sequences in the sample, roughly 50% were seen once. V shed 4 bases, J shed 7 bases, and the junction held 16 bases outside the gene matches. Germline V gives CDR1 SGHTA, CDR2 FQGNSA. This CDR3 region has 18 residues.

Material: blood. This TCR came from a middle-aged woman in good health. V and J are TRBV7-2 and TRBJ2-3; TRBD2 matches 11 bases. CDR3 DNA sequence: TGTGCCAGCAGCTCCCACCCTCATAGCGGGGGGGAGAGAAATACGCAGTATTTT. This codes for CASSSHPHSGGERNTQYF.